This T cell receptor beta chain was documented in a study of cytotoxic CD8 clonotypes in ibrutinib-treated CLL. Across the study: Partial response was seen in around 25 patients and complete response in 2; after median approximately 68 months, about 15 stayed remitted, around 12 progressed. Samples had a mean of about 250,000 productive templates and almost 95,000 productive rearrangements.

Sequencing was designed to attain a depth spanning 1 in 200,000 to 1 in 1 million T cells. Assay: immunoSEQ multiplex PCR; the TCRdb copy retains only in-frame clones and omits some. Among almost 250,000 clones listed, around 70% were seen once. Of note for this clone: The antigen is unknown.

Study-wide points: Elevated clonality accompanied ibrutinib response, with a return toward baseline values at progression.

The clonotype was recovered from a human donor with chronic lymphocytic leukemia. The input for sequencing was PBMCs, taken after 24 months of ibrutinib treatment.

The CDR3 sequence is CSVTGLAGLQETQYF. CDR3 in DNA: TGCAGCGTTACGGGACTAGCGGGATTGCAAGAGACCCAGTACTTC. The chain carries TRBV29-1 and TRBJ2-5; 13 nucleotides line up with TRBD2. The CDR3 extends over 15 amino acids. V lost 5 bases, J lost 2 bases, and 5 bases stayed unmatched. Germline V lookup: CDR1 SQVTM, CDR2 ANQGSEA.